The 30 T cell receptor beta chains below were found in one sample sequenced in a study of healthy donors' naive CD4 and CD8 T cells. A linear amplification protocol produced the TCR libraries from around 500 ng of total RNA. Via MiXCR, TCRdb re-called the reads, giving one row per CDR3 protein. In the table there are approximately 180,000 distinct CDR3 sequences, about 70% of which are singletons. Sequenced input: naive CD4+ and CD8+ T cells sorted from blood, pooled from several donors. The source of these receptors is a pool of human donors in good health; the sample pools cells from several healthy donors.

The chain uses TRBV29-1 and TRBJ2-1; D perhaps matches TRBD1 (6 bases). CDR3 length: 17 amino acids. V dropped 6 bases and J dropped 0 bases, with 21 bases sitting between them. The germline gives CDR1 SQVTM, CDR2 ANQGSEA. The CDR3 here is CSVERTEQGVSYNEQFF. In DNA form, the CDR3 reads TGCAGCGTCGAGCGTACAGAACAGGGAGTCTCCTACAATGAGCAGTTCTTC.

V is TRBV5-1 and J is TRBJ2-1, with 8 bases matching TRBD1. Germline V gene sequence: CDR1 SGHRS, CDR2 YFSETQ. The length of the CDR3 is 12 residues. V shed 4 bases, J shed 12 bases, and the junction held 6 bases outside the gene matches. The CDR3 region is CASSIGQGGQFF. CDR3 bases: TGCGCCAGCAGCATCGGACAGGGAGGGCAGTTCTTC.

The sample holds one count of this clonotype. This chain joins TRBV6-5 and TRBJ1-5; D may be TRBD1 (6 bases). CDR1 MNHEY and CDR2 SVGAGI come from the germline V gene. The ends were cut back, 8 bases at V and 3 bases at J, with 11 bases in the middle. The CDR3 sequence is 13 residues long. In nucleotides, the CDR3 is TGTGCCAGCCGCCAGGGGCCCAATCAGCCCCAGCATTTT. Translation gives CASRQGPNQPQHF.

The chain joins TRBV6-1 to TRBJ2-3; D assignment may be TRBD1 or TRBD2 (5 bases each). Germline V lookup: CDR1 MNHNS, CDR2 SASEGT. CDR3 size: 16 residues. V dropped 0 bases and J dropped 3 bases, with 13 bases sitting between them. CDR3 amino acids: CASSEARGVGTDTQYF. The CDR3 bases are TGTGCCAGCAGTGAAGCTCGAGGGGTCGGGACAGATACGCAGTATTTT.

A few counts support this clonotype. The V call is TRBV4-2, the J call TRBJ1-5; the D gene is possibly TRBD1 (6 bases). The V gene lost 0 bases and the J gene lost 4 bases, with 13 bases spanning the gap. Germline V gene data show CDR1 as LGHNA and CDR2 as YNFKEQ. This CDR3 spans 16 amino acids. The DNA of the CDR3 is TGTGCCAGCAGCCAAGAACAGGGCTCTCTTAATCAGCCCCAGCATTTT. Protein: CASSQEQGSLNQPQHF.

The chain uses TRBV10-3 and TRBJ1-2, with D unresolved. The CDR3 has 12 residues. Germline CDR1 is ENHRY and CDR2 is SYGVKD. The germline V and J ends were trimmed by 3 bases and 5 bases, with 7 bases remaining between them. The DNA for the CDR3 is TGTGCCATCAGTGACAGAACTTATGGCTACACCTTC. Amino acids: CAISDRTYGYTF.

This clonotype was observed once. This chain uses TRBV4-3 with TRBJ2-1, with D possibly being TRBD1 or TRBD2 (5 bases each). From germline, CDR1 is LGHNA and CDR2 YSLEER. Trimming took 0 bases from V and 0 from J, leaving 6 bases between them. CDR3 size: 15 residues. CDR3 protein: CASSQDGGSYNEQFF. Written as DNA, the CDR3 is TGCGCCAGCAGCCAAGATGGGGGCTCCTACAATGAGCAGTTCTTC.

This clonotype turned up a few times. The CDR3 is CASSPRTGTQPQHF. As DNA, the CDR3 is TGTGCCAGCTCACCGAGGACAGGGACGCAGCCCCAGCATTTT. The chain carries TRBV18 and TRBJ1-5; 8 bases are a match to TRBD1. Germline CDR1 and CDR2: KGHSH and LQKENI. The CDR3 runs to 14 residues. V lost 3 bases, J lost 7 bases, and 5 bases stayed unmatched.

The V gene is TRBV29-1, the J gene TRBJ2-5, with a weak D call TRBD1 (6 bases). Trimming shortened V by 6 bases and J by 5 bases, and 13 bases separated the two germline ends. The CDR3 totals 12 residues. The germline CDR1 and CDR2 sequences are SQVTM and ANQGSEA. Here the CDR3 reads CSVKQGRETQYF. DNA for the CDR3: TGCAGCGTAAAACAGGGTCGCGAGACCCAGTACTTC.

The chain recombines TRBV28 with TRBJ2-5, with a possible D match to TRBD1 (6 bases). Germline V gives CDR1 MDHEN, CDR2 SYDVKM. The CDR3 spans 16 residues. V lost 2 bases to trimming and J lost 2 bases, with 15 bases between them. For the CDR3, the DNA is TGTGCCAGCAGTTTACTCCCCGGGACAAAACAAGAGACCCAGTACTTC. Its translation is CASSLLPGTKQETQYF. Complete variable domain (other parts from reference TRBV28 and TRBJ2-5): DVKVTQSSRYLVKRTGEKVFLECVQDMDHENMFWYRQDPGLGLRLIYFSYDVKMKEKGDIPEGYSVSREKKERFSLILESASTNQTSMYLCASSLLPGTKQETQYFGPGTRLLVL.

The genes are TRBV29-1 and TRBJ1-1, with 7 bases identical to TRBD1. Germline CDR1 and CDR2: SQVTM and ANQGSEA. V shed 4 bases, J shed 8 bases, and the junction held 13 bases outside the gene matches. This CDR3 comprises 14 residues. DNA for the CDR3: TGCAGCGTTGGTTTTCGGGGACAGAAAGAAGAAGCTTTCTTT. The encoded protein is CSVGFRGQKEEAFF.

This clonotype was seen a handful of times. The chain uses TRBV27 and TRBJ1-1; a weak D match, TRBD1 (6 bases). This CDR3 comprises 15 residues. V shed 2 bases and J shed 4 bases, with 14 bases lying between them. The germline gives CDR1 MNHEY, CDR2 SMNVEV (reference sequence). CDR3 nucleotides: TGTGCCAGCAGTTTAACACAGGGAGGCGGCACTGAAGCTTTCTTT. Residues: CASSLTQGGGTEAFF.

There are a few counts of this clonotype. The J gene is TRBJ2-7, the V gene TRBV5-4, with 9 bases aligning to TRBD1. Germline loops: CDR1 SGHNT, CDR2 YYREEE (reference sequence). This CDR3 contains 15 residues. Unmatched junction bases numbered 3, after V lost 0 bases and J lost 2 bases. CDR3 amino acids: CASSLEQGAAYEQYF. The CDR3, as DNA: TGTGCCAGCAGCTTGGAACAGGGGGCCGCCTACGAGCAGTACTTC.

The CDR3 nucleotides are TGCAGCGTTGAGGTCAGGCGTTCTAACTATGGCTACACCTTC. Protein product: CSVEVRRSNYGYTF. This chain connects TRBV29-1 to TRBJ1-2; no firm D call. V lost 3 bases, J lost 0 bases, and 11 bases lay in between. The CDR3 has 14 residues. Germline loops: CDR1 SQVTM, CDR2 ANQGSEA.

The chain joins TRBV19 to TRBJ2-5; D is unresolved. CDR3 length: 13 amino acids. Germline CDR1 reads LNHDA; CDR2 reads SQIVND (reference sequence). Deletions cut 6 bases from V and 5 bases from J, with 13 bases between. Here the CDR3 reads CASSSPSPETQYF. CDR3 bases: TGTGCCAGTAGCAGTCCTAGTCCCGAGACCCAGTACTTC.

The V call is TRBV29-1, the J call TRBJ2-7, with 10 positions matching TRBD1. The germline gives CDR1 SQVTM, CDR2 ANQGSEA. This CDR3 comprises 13 residues. Trimming took 6 bases from V and 4 from J; bases not matched to a gene: 6. The CDR3 DNA follows: TGCAGCGTGACAGGGGGCAAAAATTACGAGCAGTACTTC. Its protein product is CSVTGGKNYEQYF.

This clonotype was seen only once. The rearrangement links TRBV29-1 to TRBJ2-7, with D tentatively TRBD1 (6 bases). This CDR3 comprises 12 residues. Germline V gene data show CDR1 as SQVTM and CDR2 as ANQGSEA. With 7 bases removed from V and 3 bases from J, the gap between germline ends came to 13 bases. This CDR3 reads CSGGAGVYEQYF. The CDR3 DNA sequence: TGCAGCGGTGGGGCAGGGGTCTACGAGCAGTACTTC.

The V call is TRBV20-1, the J call TRBJ1-4; D is ambiguous. Germline values: CDR1 DFQATT, CDR2 SNEGSKA (reference sequence). There are 15 residues in the CDR3. Trimming pared 3 bases from V and 0 bases from J, leaving 11 bases between. Written as DNA, the CDR3 is TGCAGTGCTAGGGAGGTCGGGGCAACTAATGAAAAACTGTTTTTT. This gives the protein CSAREVGATNEKLFF.

The chain couples TRBV6-2 or TRBV6-3 to TRBJ2-1; 11 nucleotides match TRBD2. The V gene end was trimmed by 7 bases and the J gene end by 3 bases; junction bases not matched to a gene: 8. The germline V gene has CDR1 MNHEY and CDR2 SVGEGT. This CDR3 has 16 residues. The CDR3 DNA reads as TGTGCCAGCACCTCGCGACTAGCGGGACTCTACAATGAGCAGTTCTTC. Amino acids: CASTSRLAGLYNEQFF.

The gene calls are TRBV5-6 and TRBJ2-7, with D uncertain. The length of the CDR3 is 12 residues. Deletions cut 1 base from V and 6 bases from J, with 8 bases between. The germline V gene encodes CDR1 SGHDT and CDR2 YYEEEE. The CDR3 reads CASSLRRGEQYF. The CDR3 bases are TGTGCCAGCAGCTTGCGACGTGGCGAGCAGTACTTC.

This chain connects TRBV5-6 to TRBJ2-7; D is unclear. The germline V and J ends were trimmed by 3 bases and 5 bases, with 9 bases remaining between them. The length of the CDR3 is 12 residues. CDR1 and CDR2 (germline): SGHDT, YYEEEE. The CDR3 coding sequence is TGTGCCAGCAGCTGGACCCGGAACGAGCAGTACTTC. This translates into CASSWTRNEQYF.

This clonotype was observed a handful of times. The chain employs TRBV5-6 and TRBJ2-1, with D perhaps TRBD1 or TRBD2 (5 bases each). In germline, CDR1 is SGHDT, CDR2 YYEEEE. The length of the CDR3 is 16 residues. The V gene lost 3 bases and the J gene lost 1 base, with 14 bases spanning the gap. The CDR3 sequence: CASSSTQEGSYNEQFF. CDR3 in DNA: TGTGCCAGCAGCTCAACCCAAGAGGGGTCCTACAATGAGCAGTTCTTC.

J is TRBJ1-5 and V is TRBV19, with D perhaps matching TRBD1 (6 bases). The CDR3 runs to 15 residues. Per the germline V gene, CDR1 is LNHDA and CDR2 is SQIVND (reference sequence). V gave up 6 bases and J gave up 4 bases, with 16 bases separating them. CDR3 nucleotides: TGTGCCAGTAGCTGGGCAGGGGCCTCTAATCAGCCCCAGCATTTT. Its translation is CASSWAGASNQPQHF.

The chain is built from TRBV5-4 and TRBJ1-1; perhaps TRBD1 as D (6 bases). Germline V gene sequence: CDR1 SGHNT, CDR2 YYREEE (reference sequence). Trimming shortened V by 5 bases and J by 1 base, and 18 bases separated the two germline ends. The CDR3 totals 16 residues. CDR3 sequence reads: CASSSANAGANTEAFF. CDR3 coding DNA: TGTGCCAGCAGTAGCGCAAACGCAGGGGCGAACACTGAAGCTTTCTTT.

The J gene is TRBJ2-4, the V gene TRBV29-1; possibly TRBD1 or TRBD2 for D (5 bases each). Germline V gene sequence: CDR1 SQVTM, CDR2 ANQGSEA. The CDR3 length is 13 residues. V lost 7 bases and J 0 bases, leaving 10 bases between the germline ends. The CDR3 coding sequence is TGCAGCGCCGGGACGCAAGCCAAAAACATTCAGTACTTC. Protein: CSAGTQAKNIQYF. Filled out from reference TRBV29-1 and TRBJ2-4, the complete variable domain reads SAVISQKPSRDICQRGTSLTIQCQVDSQVTMMFWYRQQPGQSLTLIATANQGSEATYESGFVIDKFPISRPNLTFSTLTVSNMSPEDSSIYLCSAGTQAKNIQYFGAGTRLSVL.

This clonotype came up many times. This chain connects TRBV5-5 to TRBJ2-5; the D is unclear. The CDR3 totals 11 residues. V lost 2 bases and J lost 3, with 2 bases in between. Germline CDR1 reads SGHKS; CDR2 reads YYEKEE (reference sequence). In nucleotides, the CDR3 is TGTGCCAGCAGCTTAGAAGAGACCCAGTACTTC. Translation gives CASSLEETQYF.

This clonotype was picked up one time. The V call is TRBV5-4, the J call TRBJ1-1; D perhaps matches TRBD1 (5 bases). This CDR3 has 16 residues. V was trimmed by 5 bases and J by 0 bases, leaving 17 bases between them. Germline CDR1 and CDR2: SGHNT and YYREEE (reference sequence). The CDR3 DNA follows: TGTGCCAGCAGTCTACCACCCCAGGGTATGAACACTGAAGCTTTCTTT. Its translation is CASSLPPQGMNTEAFF.

This rearrangement joins TRBV29-1 to TRBJ2-7, with D uncertain. The CDR3 is 13 residues long. Per the germline V gene, CDR1 is SQVTM and CDR2 is ANQGSEA. V was shortened by 2 bases and J by 0 bases, with 8 bases between the two germline ends. The CDR3 DNA follows: TGCAGCGTTGAAACCCGGACCTCCTACGAGCAGTACTTC. It encodes CSVETRTSYEQYF.

CDR3 nucleotides: TGTGCCAGCAGTTACTCTGGGCTAGAGACCCAGTACTTC. Translation: CASSYSGLETQYF. The chain has TRBV6-5 and TRBJ2-5; D gene uncertain. Germline CDR1 MNHEY, CDR2 SVGAGI. The CDR3 has 13 amino acids. The V gene lost 0 bases and the J gene lost 4 bases, with 6 bases spanning the gap.

Written as DNA, the CDR3 is TGCAGCGTTGAAGGGGGCAGTGTCTATGGCTACACCTTC. Translating it yields CSVEGGSVYGYTF. This chain links TRBV29-1 with TRBJ1-2; D perhaps matches TRBD1 (5 bases). Germline values: CDR1 SQVTM, CDR2 ANQGSEA. The CDR3 is 13 residues long. Trimming took 1 base from V and 4 from J, leaving 10 bases between them. Full variable domain (missing parts from reference TRBV29-1 and TRBJ1-2): SAVISQKPSRDICQRGTSLTIQCQVDSQVTMMFWYRQQPGQSLTLIATANQGSEATYESGFVIDKFPISRPNLTFSTLTVSNMSPEDSSIYLCSVEGGSVYGYTFGSGTRLTVV.